The rows below give T cell receptor beta chains drawn from one sample of a study of response to subunit inactivated influenza vaccine. TCRdb fed the RT-PCR reads into MiXCR, producing one record per CDR3 protein. The sample consists of roughly 500,000 distinct CDR3 sequences, approximately 24% of them appearing once. These same data were also listed under a study on T cells expressing NK-cell markers.

Sequenced material: CD4+ T cells sorted from PBMCs, taken 11 to 12 days after vaccination. Receptors were obtained from a man aged 45-65 years who received an inactivated influenza vaccine. The CDR3 runs from the conserved cysteine through the conserved F or W. The order of the fields is CDR3 protein, CDR3 DNA, V gene, clone size, J gene, D gene. A D gene is named only where the DNA matches it firmly. Some rows mark clone size as missing; the rest say once, few, many or name a class of expanded clone.

CASSQSQGANTEAFF,TGTGCCAGCAGCCAATCTCAGGGAGCGAACACTGAAGCTTTCTTT,TRBV14,-,TRBJ1-1,-
CATSREVSRNQPQHF,TGTGCCACCAGCAGAGAGGTGAGCAGGAATCAGCCCCAGCATTTT,TRBV15,-,TRBJ1-5,-
CASSVGGQGAGYEQYF,TGTGCCAGCAGCGTAGGTGGGCAGGGGGCCGGATACGAGCAGTACTTC,TRBV9,-,TRBJ2-7,TRBD1
CASSLMGSYEQYF,TGTGCCAGCAGTTTAATGGGTTCCTACGAGCAGTACTTC,TRBV12-3/TRBV12-4,-,TRBJ2-7,-
CATSTSGGLKDYNEQFF,TGTGCCACCAGTACTAGCGGGGGTTTAAAGGACTACAATGAGCAGTTCTTC,TRBV24-1,-,TRBJ2-1,TRBD2
CASRPSSGGGTDTQYF,TGTGCCAGCAGACCATCCTCAGGGGGCGGCACAGATACGCAGTATTTT,TRBV28,-,TRBJ2-3,TRBD1
CSAPQVGVNTEAFF,TGCAGTGCTCCCCAGGTCGGGGTGAACACTGAAGCTTTCTTT,TRBV20-1,-,TRBJ1-1,-
CASSLGQGASTQYF,TGTGCCAGCAGCCTGGGACAGGGGGCGTCGACCCAGTACTTC,TRBV5-6,-,TRBJ2-5,TRBD1
CASRRTSSYEQYF,TGTGCCAGCAGAAGGACTAGCTCCTACGAGCAGTACTTC,TRBV7-2,-,TRBJ2-7,TRBD2
CASSWRGPVGNEQFF,TGCGCCAGCAGCTGGAGGGGGCCGGTCGGAAATGAGCAGTTCTTC,TRBV5-1,few,TRBJ2-1,-
CSARGGQDEQFF,TGCAGTGCTAGGGGGGGACAGGATGAGCAGTTCTTC,TRBV20-1,few,TRBJ2-1,TRBD1
CASSEGLEYNEQFF,TGTGCCAGCAGCGAAGGACTGGAGTATAATGAGCAGTTCTTC,TRBV9,few,TRBJ2-1,-
CASSPKPNTEAFF,TGTGCCAGCAGTCCCAAGCCGAACACTGAAGCTTTCTTT,TRBV6-6,-,TRBJ1-1,-
CASSPPALMNTEAFF,TGTGCCAGCAGTCCTCCAGCATTAATGAACACTGAAGCTTTCTTT,TRBV6-2/TRBV6-3,-,TRBJ1-1,-
CASSLDQLAGTFF,TGTGCCAGCAGTTTAGACCAACTAGCAGGGACATTCTTC,TRBV28,-,TRBJ2-1,-
CASSQATGVREQYF,TGTGCCAGCAGCCAAGCTACCGGGGTCCGCGAGCAGTACTTC,TRBV3-1,-,TRBJ2-7,-
CASSQDSGGADTQYF,TGCGCCAGCAGCCAAGATAGCGGGGGGGCCGATACGCAGTATTTT,TRBV4-1,-,TRBJ2-3,TRBD2
CASNRDTSYNEQFF,TGTGCCAGCAACCGGGACACCTCCTACAATGAGCAGTTCTTC,TRBV5-5,few,TRBJ2-1,-
CASSKGTSVQETQYF,TGCGCCAGCAGCAAAGGGACTAGCGTTCAAGAGACCCAGTACTTC,TRBV5-1,-,TRBJ2-5,TRBD2
CASSLKTGTGDTGELFF,TGTGCCAGCAGTTTAAAAACCGGGACAGGGGACACCGGGGAGCTGTTTTTT,TRBV28,-,TRBJ2-2,TRBD1
CASSQRDRDHSPLHF,TGCGCCAGCAGCCAGAGGGACAGGGATCATTCACCCCTCCACTTT,TRBV4-3,few,TRBJ1-6,TRBD1
CASSPRGHSSYNEQFF,TGTGCCAGCAGCCCCCGGGGACACAGCTCCTACAATGAGCAGTTCTTC,TRBV7-9,few,TRBJ2-1,-